The entry that follows covers one TCR beta chain sequence. These data originate in a study of blood T cell repertoires in COVID-19. In the study overall: Sources were T cells, B-cell-depleted T cells, or PBMCs; the material itself was cDNA or gDNA.

Participant-reported clinical history was the basis for cohort assignment. This CDR3 has 17 amino acids. The J segment lost 7 bases and the V segment lost 0 bases, leaving 14 bases of the junction unmatched. Looked up from germline, CDR1 is GTSNPN and CDR2 is SVGIG (reference sequence). TCRdb keeps only in-frame clones here, not all; method: immunoSEQ multiplex PCR. The table records 200,000 to 250,000 clones, about 86% of them present only once. The TCR comes from a woman between 40 and 50 years old with acute COVID-19. Sequencing used PBMCs or T cells enriched from blood (not recorded which). The chain has TRBV30 and TRBJ1-2, with TRBD1 matching 10 bases. The CDR3: CAWSVPLGGGTGVGYTF. In DNA form, the CDR3 reads TGTGCCTGGAGTGTCCCTCTCGGGGGGGGGACAGGGGTTGGCTACACCTTC.